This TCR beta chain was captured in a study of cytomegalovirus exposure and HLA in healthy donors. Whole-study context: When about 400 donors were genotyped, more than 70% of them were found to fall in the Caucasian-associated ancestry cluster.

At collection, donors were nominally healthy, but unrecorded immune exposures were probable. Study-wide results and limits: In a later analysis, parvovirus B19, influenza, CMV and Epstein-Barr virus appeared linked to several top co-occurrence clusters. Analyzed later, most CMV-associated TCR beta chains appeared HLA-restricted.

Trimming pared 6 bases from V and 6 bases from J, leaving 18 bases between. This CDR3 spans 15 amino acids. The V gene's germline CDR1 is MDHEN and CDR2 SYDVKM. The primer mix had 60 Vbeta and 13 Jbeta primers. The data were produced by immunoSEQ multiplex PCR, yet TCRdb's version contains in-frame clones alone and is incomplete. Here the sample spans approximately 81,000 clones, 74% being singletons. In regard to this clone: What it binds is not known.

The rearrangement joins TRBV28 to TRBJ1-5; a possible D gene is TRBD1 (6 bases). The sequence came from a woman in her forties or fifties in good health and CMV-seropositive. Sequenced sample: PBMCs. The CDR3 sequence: CASSPQGRSRQPQHF. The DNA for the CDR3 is TGTGCCAGCAGCCCGCAGGGGCGTTCGCGTCAGCCCCAGCATTTT. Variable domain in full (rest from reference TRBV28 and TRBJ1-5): DVKVTQSSRYLVKRTGEKVFLECVQDMDHENMFWYRQDPGLGLRLIYFSYDVKMKEKGDIPEGYSVSREKKERFSLILESASTNQTSMYLCASSPQGRSRQPQHFGDGTRLSIL.